The clone carrying this T cell receptor beta chain was detected a few times. Its antigen is unknown. Unique molecular identifiers were incorporated during preparation of the TCRbeta library. From the PCR reads, TCRdb called clonotypes with MiXCR, one entry per CDR3 protein. The table shows 700,000 to 950,000 distinct CDR3 sequences, with roughly 15% occurring only once. This record belongs to a study of T-cell reconstitution after alpha-beta-depleted transplantation in children. Broader study findings: Reported findings indicate that, about two months after transplant, alpha-beta T cells came from several hundred expanded clones, which were derived from non-depleted graft cells. After one year, T-cell counts and TCRbeta diversity mostly came from new T cells. Recipient T cells and thymic progenitors that survived gave rise to the high TCRbeta diversity observed at day 60 in some patients.

Trimming removed 1 base at V and 1 base at J, with 11 bases between. Germline CDR1 DFQATT, CDR2 SNEGSKA (reference sequence). The CDR3 totals 15 residues. This receptor was obtained from a male patient younger than 18 who had a stem cell transplant for acute lymphoblastic leukemia, so the T cells may come from the graft donor. Sequenced material: PBMCs, mostly from graft donor cells, taken 360 days after TCRalphabeta/CD19-depleted stem cell transplant. The V and J genes are TRBV20-1 and TRBJ1-5; D may be TRBD1 (5 bases). CDR3 sequence (DNA): TGCAGTGCTAGAGTAAAACGGGGCAGCAATCAGCCCCAGCATTTT. Protein product: CSARVKRGSNQPQHF.